This record looks at one T cell receptor beta chain sequence and its context. The antigen it binds to is not known. No qualities accompany the bases; no much larger clone lies one base away. The CDR3 has 14 amino acids, counting the end cysteine and phenylalanine. Left in the record is the CDR3 DNA by itself, 42 bases read in frame from the first base. Trimming costs V 8 bases and J 8 bases, and their ends lie 22 bases apart. The germline V gene supplies CDR1 SGDLS and CDR2 YYNGEE. For TCR beta library preparation, 2 to 2.5 micrograms of genomic DNA were isolated from cryopreserved PBMCs. High-throughput TCR beta sequencing was performed on longitudinal blood samples from CLL patients receiving ibrutinib monotherapy. The patients were enrolled in a single-center, open-label phase 2 trial of ibrutinib monotherapy. These data originate in a study of cytotoxic CD8 clonotypes in ibrutinib-treated CLL (dated by TCRdb to the early 2020s). Some background on the complete study: The cohort was composed of under 12 relapsed/refractory and roughly 16 treatment-naive patients; IGHV unmutated status was identified in some 17 patients. Partial responses were observed in around 25 patients and complete responses in 2; after a median follow-up of around 68 months, remission was maintained in approximately 14 patients and progression was observed in roughly 12. Response samples were taken after a median of approximately eleven months on treatment, ranging from 6 to 36 months. On average, each sample had approximately 260,000 productive templates and around 100,000 productive rearrangements. Of the 90 or so participants in the trial, 25 to 30 had longitudinal samples available. Cryopreserved peripheral blood mononuclear cells were collected before treatment, at response, and at either disease progression or sustained remission. Every sample from remission and from progressive disease was obtained while the patients were still on ibrutinib.

Each clonotype received, on average, about 10x coverage in deep resolution sequencing performed on a MiSeq, where the target depth lay between 1 in 1 million and 1 in 200,000 T cells. The immunoSEQ hsTCRB Kit was used to generate TCR beta libraries. Turning to the authors' computational methods: ImmunoSEQ Data Assistant and ImmunoSEQ Analyzer were used for data analysis, and V, D and J genes were assigned according to IMGT definitions. Clonality, which ranges from 0 to 1, was calculated as one minus the normalized Shannon entropy of productive rearrangement frequencies. Only overrepresented clonotypes making up at least 0.05% of each patient's repertoire were included in the public clonotype analysis. Repertoires from approximately 13 age-matched healthy donors in immuneACCESS were used as clonality controls. TCRdb obtained this table from immuneACCESS and retained in-frame rearrangements with V and J assigned. These tables miss some clones; where compared with another copy, unresolved V genes account for less than half of the shortfall, and the remainder is unexplained. The DNA was the basis for D and trimming; V, J and clone size are from that table. Here the sample has a few hundred thousand clones; over 60% occur a single time. The ten biggest clones cover around 6.3% of the sample.

Study-wide findings and limitations: Clonality rose at ibrutinib response, remained stable during sustained remission, and dropped back toward baseline at progression. At baseline, clonality was higher than in age-matched healthy donors and showed a strong correlation with circulating CD8+ T-cell counts. Public clonotypes were rare and either shrank or stayed stable during treatment, and the rise in clonality at ibrutinib response reflected expansion of private clonotypes. Sampling times were not matched between patients in sustained remission and patients whose disease was progressing, and lymph node repertoires were not examined.

The rearranged chain carries TRBV9 and TRBJ1-2; the D gene cannot be named for sure. The sample consisted of PBMCs, taken after 36 months of ibrutinib treatment. This clonotype originated in a human donor with chronic lymphocytic leukemia. The CDR3 is CARRSNPVTCGYTF. The nucleotide sequence is TGTGCCAGACGCTCGAACCCAGTTACTTGCGGCTACACCTTC.